The next 24 T cell receptor beta chains were all read from a single sample in a study of cytomegalovirus exposure and HLA in healthy donors. The table came from immunoSEQ multiplex PCR; TCRdb's copy has only in-frame clones and leaves some out. The sample gives 150,000 to 170,000 clones, 75% to 90% of which show up once; under 25% is in the top ten. The material sequenced was PBMCs. The receptors here all came from a man between 18 and 35 years old in good health and CMV-seropositive.

J is TRBJ2-1 and V is TRBV29-1; 10 bases are a match to TRBD2. The germline V gene has CDR1 SQVTM and CDR2 ANQGSEA. V dropped 3 bases and J dropped 4; count of bases not matched to a gene: 6. The CDR3 is made up of 15 amino acids. The CDR3 region is CSVDGTSGVYNEQFF. CDR3 nucleotide sequence: TGCAGCGTTGATGGCACTAGCGGGGTTTACAATGAGCAGTTCTTC.

This clone showed up just a few times. CDR3 in amino acids: CASKTGLPSGNTIYF. In DNA, the CDR3 is TGTGCCAGCAAAACAGGGCTTCCCTCTGGAAACACCATATATTTT. This rearrangement joins TRBV7-9 to TRBJ1-3, with D maybe TRBD1 (6 bases). Trimming removed 7 bases from V and 0 bases from J, with 13 bases in between. Germline CDR1 and CDR2: SEHNR and FQNEAQ (reference sequence). The CDR3 consists of 15 residues.

The chain employs TRBV7-8 and TRBJ2-3; D may be TRBD2 (5 bases). CDR3 length: 14 amino acids. Germline assignment: CDR1 SGHVS and CDR2 FQNEAQ. Trimming pared 8 bases from V and 0 bases from J, leaving 12 bases between. The CDR3 DNA is TGTGCCAGCTCGATGGGCGGGAGCACAGATACGCAGTATTTT. Encoded protein: CASSMGGSTDTQYF.

This chain uses TRBV12-5 with TRBJ1-1; D call uncertain. The V gene lost 8 bases and the J gene lost 1 base, with 14 bases spanning the gap. The germline V gene has CDR1 LGHNT and CDR2 FRNRAP. The CDR3 spans 14 residues. CDR3 in amino acids: CASQAPLGNTEAFF. Written as DNA, the CDR3 is TGTGCTAGTCAGGCCCCCCTGGGGAACACTGAAGCTTTCTTT.

This clone has only a few counts. The rearrangement joins TRBV18 to TRBJ2-7; 7 positions agree with TRBD2. This CDR3 contains 14 residues. With V trimmed by 3 bases and J by 3 bases, 5 bases remained unmatched. CDR1 and CDR2 (germline): KGHSH, LQKENI. The CDR3 loop reads CASSPQGGDYEQYF. For the CDR3, the DNA is TGTGCCAGCTCACCCCAGGGAGGGGACTACGAGCAGTACTTC.

The V call is TRBV5-4, the J call TRBJ2-2, with D hard to call. CDR1 is SGHNT, CDR2 YYREEE, per germline (reference sequence). This CDR3 has 11 amino acids. Deletions cut 2 bases from V and 7 bases from J, with 3 bases between. CDR3 protein: CASSFFGELFF. The DNA for the CDR3 is TGTGCCAGCAGCTTCTTCGGGGAGCTGTTTTTT.

This clone was seen only a few times. The genes are TRBV18 and TRBJ1-5, with TRBD1 matching over 7 bases. The CDR3 is 15 residues long. The germline V gene encodes CDR1 KGHSH and CDR2 LQKENI. Unmatched junction bases numbered 5, after V lost 6 bases and J lost 0 bases. The CDR3 protein is CASSRGQDSNQPQHF. The CDR3, as DNA: TGTGCCAGCTCTCGAGGACAGGATAGCAATCAGCCCCAGCATTTT. Full variable domain (outside the CDR3, taken from reference TRBV18 and TRBJ1-5): NAGVMQNPRHLVRRRGQEARLRCSPMKGHSHVYWYRQLPEEGLKFMVYLQKENIIDESGMPKERFSAEFPKEGPSILRIQQVVRGDSAAYFCASSRGQDSNQPQHFGDGTRLSIL.

This clone was picked up one time. The rearrangement joins TRBV11-3 to TRBJ2-1, with unresolved D. This CDR3 has 14 amino acids. The V gene's germline CDR1 is SGHNT and CDR2 YENEEA. The ends were cut back, 1 base at V and 6 bases at J, with 10 bases in the middle. CDR3 amino acids: CASSLGVSVNEQFF. The CDR3 DNA reads TGTGCCAGCAGCTTAGGAGTATCGGTCAATGAGCAGTTCTTC.

The gene calls are TRBV6-5 and TRBJ1-2; no clear D gene. The CDR3 sequence is 14 residues long. Germline V gene lookup returns CDR1 MNHEY and CDR2 SVGAGI. Trimming shortened V by 2 bases and J by 4 bases, and 11 bases separated the two germline ends. CDR3 residues: CASSYRPGSYGYTF. In nucleotides, the CDR3 is TGTGCCAGCAGTTACCGACCGGGTTCCTATGGCTACACCTTC.

This clone was seen a single time. V and J are TRBV27 and TRBJ2-7; a possible D gene is TRBD1 (6 bases). Looked up from germline, CDR1 is MNHEY and CDR2 is SMNVEV (reference sequence). The CDR3 is 20 residues long. V dropped 6 bases and J dropped 6 bases, with 36 bases sitting between them. CDR3 coding DNA: TGTGCCAGCAGCCCCAAAGGCCCGGGACACAATATCATAGGTTCTGGCGAGCAGTACTTC. Translation gives CASSPKGPGHNIIGSGEQYF.

The chain joins TRBV6-1 to TRBJ2-1, with 10 bases that match TRBD2. The V segment lost 6 bases and the J segment 6 bases; nucleotides outside the gene matches: 5. There are 14 residues in the CDR3. Per germline, CDR1 MNHNS and CDR2 SASEGT. Written as DNA, the CDR3 is TGTGCCAGCAGACTAGCGGGGTTCCCCAATGAGCAGTTCTTC. This encodes CASRLAGFPNEQFF.

This sequence joins TRBV21-1 and TRBJ2-1; TRBD2 is the table's D call and was not checked against the DNA. TRBV21-1 is a recognized pseudogene. This CDR3 has 17 amino acids. The CDR3 DNA is TGTGCCAGCAGCACTCAAACCCGGGGGGGGCCCCACAATGAGCAGTTCTTC. Amino acids: CASSTQTRGGPHNEQFF.

The V and J genes are TRBV5-4 and TRBJ2-3; D is perhaps TRBD1 (6 bases). The V and J ends lost 1 base and 4 bases respectively, with 13 bases between them. This CDR3 spans 15 amino acids. Germline values: CDR1 SGHNT, CDR2 YYREEE (reference sequence). CDR3 sequence: CASSLLQGNADTQYF. The CDR3 DNA reads as TGTGCCAGCAGCTTGTTACAGGGAAACGCAGATACGCAGTATTTT.

The rearrangement joins TRBV6-5 to TRBJ2-1, with a possible D match to TRBD1 (5 bases). There are 16 residues in the CDR3. Per the germline V gene, CDR1 is MNHEY and CDR2 is SVGAGI. V lost 1 base and J 0 bases, leaving 10 bases between the germline ends. The CDR3 bases are TGTGCCAGCAGTTACTGGCAGGGCATCTCCTACAATGAGCAGTTCTTC. It is translated as CASSYWQGISYNEQFF.

CDR3: CASSDRDRGTEAFF. The CDR3 DNA reads as TGTGCCAGCAGCGACCGGGACAGGGGCACTGAAGCTTTCTTT. This chain links TRBV6-5 with TRBJ1-1; 10 positions match TRBD1. CDR3 length: 14 residues. CDR1 and CDR2 from the germline V gene are MNHEY and SVGAGI. V dropped 6 bases and J dropped 4; count of bases not matched to a gene: 5.

V gene TRBV6-5 combines with J gene TRBJ2-1; 7 positions match TRBD2. This CDR3 has 14 residues. CDR1 is MNHEY and CDR2 is SVGAGI in the germline V gene. V lost 1 base and J lost 5; bases outside the gene matches: 2. CDR3 amino acids: CASSYFGRNNEQFF. DNA for the CDR3: TGTGCCAGCAGTTACTTCGGGAGGAACAATGAGCAGTTCTTC.

This sequence joins TRBV29-1 and TRBJ2-3, with TRBD1 identical over 8 bases. The length of the CDR3 is 12 residues. Germline CDR1 is SQVTM and CDR2 is ANQGSEA. V lost 4 bases to trimming and J lost 6 bases; unmatched junction nucleotides: 3. The DNA for the CDR3 is TGCAGCGTTGGGAGGACAGGGGATACGCAGTATTTT. Translating it yields CSVGRTGDTQYF.

This clone appeared a single time. This chain uses TRBV7-2 with TRBJ1-5; 7 bases align to TRBD1. J lost 7 bases, V lost 5 bases, and 5 bases had no gene match. From germline, CDR1 is SGHTA and CDR2 FQGNSA. This CDR3 contains 13 residues. CDR3 region: CASSDRVGQPQHF. In DNA form, the CDR3 reads TGTGCCAGCAGCGACAGGGTAGGACAGCCCCAGCATTTT.

The rearrangement uses TRBV9 and TRBJ1-1, with TRBD1 matching 10 bases. Germline values: CDR1 SGDLS, CDR2 YYNGEE. This CDR3 has 13 amino acids. V lost 3 bases to trimming and J lost 9 bases; unmatched junction nucleotides: 5. CDR3 sequence (DNA): TGTGCCAGCAGCGACCGGGACAGGGGACAAGCTTTCTTT. Protein: CASSDRDRGQAFF.

The chain employs TRBV13 and TRBJ2-1; 13 nucleotides line up with TRBD2. CDR1 is PRHDT and CDR2 is FYEKMQ in the germline V gene (reference sequence). V lost 2 bases to trimming and J lost 5 bases; unmatched junction nucleotides: 6. This CDR3 has 17 residues. The CDR3 spells CASSLSEGLAGNNEQFF. The DNA for the CDR3 is TGTGCCAGCAGCTTAAGTGAGGGACTAGCGGGAAACAATGAGCAGTTCTTC.

The chain joins TRBV29-1 to TRBJ1-2, with D uncertain. Trimming cost V 4 bases and J 3 bases, with 18 bases left between them. The CDR3 has 15 residues. Per germline, CDR1 SQVTM and CDR2 ANQGSEA. CDR3 region: CSVADGRTDYYGYTF. The DNA for the CDR3 is TGCAGCGTTGCAGACGGCAGGACTGATTACTATGGCTACACCTTC.

This rearrangement joins TRBV30 to TRBJ2-5, with 8 positions matching TRBD2. CDR3 size: 13 residues. V was pared by 4 bases and J by 5 bases, with 6 bases of the junction left unmatched. The germline V gene has CDR1 GTSNPN and CDR2 SVGIG (reference sequence). The CDR3, as DNA: TGTGCCTGGACGGGAGGGGATGGGGAGACCCAGTACTTC. The encoded protein is CAWTGGDGETQYF.

This chain links TRBV5-1 with TRBJ1-4; TRBD1 is a possible D gene (5 bases). Germline V gene data show CDR1 as SGHRS and CDR2 as YFSETQ. This CDR3 comprises 13 residues. The V end was cut by 5 bases, the J end by 8 bases, with 13 bases between. In nucleotides, the CDR3 is TGCGCCAGCAGGATGGACACTGGGGAAAAACTGTTTTTT. This encodes CASRMDTGEKLFF.

The V call is TRBV9, the J call TRBJ1-5; a possible D gene is TRBD1 (5 bases). The germline CDR1 and CDR2 sequences are SGDLS and YYNGEE. The V end lost 4 bases, the J end lost 2 bases, and 10 bases lay between the germline ends. This CDR3 region has 14 residues. The CDR3 nucleotides read TGTGCCAGCAGCTCGGTAGGGGGCAATCAGCCCCAGCATTTT. Translating it yields CASSSVGGNQPQHF.